These T cell receptor beta chains were read from a single sample in a study of brain metastases from non-small cell lung cancer. The protocol was immunoSEQ multiplex PCR, while the TCRdb copy is restricted to in-frame clones and leaves out a portion. The table has about 890 clones, roughly nine tenths seen once. The source material was tumor-adjacent normal tissue. These receptors were collected from a donor older than 35 with non-small cell lung cancer. Each CDR3 is given without its conserved first and last residue. The D gene is left open where the match is weak.

NA,TRBJ2-1,TRBV7-3,ASSFGGDEQF
NA,TRBJ1-1,TRBV6-1,ASSDSPDTEAF
NA,TRBJ2-1,TRBV7-3,ASSLGTTGNEQF
NA,TRBJ1-1,TRBV28,ASSFTVGGNTEAF
NA,TRBJ1-5,TRBV28,ASSYPTEPIQPQH
TRBD1,TRBJ1-1,TRBV18,ASSRVPGQRTLAAEAF
NA,TRBJ2-7,TRBV7-8,ASSLGPHSYEQY
NA,TRBJ2-7,TRBV10-2,ASSVMHGEQY
NA,TRBJ2-5,TRBV27,ASSLSRTSKTQETQY
NA,TRBJ2-3,TRBV29-1,SVPDGQRGDRGPQY
NA,TRBJ1-1,TRBV7-3,ASSTQGGRNTEAF
NA,TRBJ1-2,TRBV14,ASSQDTKGYGYT
NA,TRBJ2-5,TRBV7-2,ASSLPEEGGGQY
TRBD1,TRBJ1-4,TRBV4-3,ASSPGDRGEEKLF
NA,TRBJ1-2,TRBV12-3/TRBV12-4,ASSSQGGNGYT
NA,TRBJ2-3,TRBV9,ASSVGGYADTQY
TRBD2,TRBJ2-1,TRBV7-2,ASSLVGGGTYNEQF
NA,TRBJ2-3,TRBV6-2/TRBV6-3,ASSYLVLTDTQY
NA,TRBJ1-5,TRBV19,ASSTPTIGKPQH
NA,TRBJ2-1,TRBV3-1/TRBV3-2,ASSPLAQYNEQF
TRBD1,TRBJ2-6,TRBV19,ASSILPTGAGANVLT
NA,TRBJ1-1,TRBV10-1,ASRGLAF
TRBD1,TRBJ1-2,TRBV6-2/TRBV6-3,ASSRDRAGGYT
NA,TRBJ1-4,TRBV6-1,ASSEEWPQGEKLF
NA,TRBJ2-1,TRBV19,ASSIGRGSEQF
NA,TRBJ1-2,TRBV7-2,ASSLAPVEDYGYT
TRBD1,TRBJ1-1,TRBV5-4,ASSGETGGTEAF
TRBD1,TRBJ2-7,TRBV6-5,ASTAGTDVSEQY
NA,TRBJ2-7,TRBV7-2,ASSLDWGISYEQY
NA,TRBJ2-5,TRBV5-8,ASSLPGPEGETQY
TRBD1,TRBJ2-7,TRBV4-1,ASSQPPGQGAYEQY